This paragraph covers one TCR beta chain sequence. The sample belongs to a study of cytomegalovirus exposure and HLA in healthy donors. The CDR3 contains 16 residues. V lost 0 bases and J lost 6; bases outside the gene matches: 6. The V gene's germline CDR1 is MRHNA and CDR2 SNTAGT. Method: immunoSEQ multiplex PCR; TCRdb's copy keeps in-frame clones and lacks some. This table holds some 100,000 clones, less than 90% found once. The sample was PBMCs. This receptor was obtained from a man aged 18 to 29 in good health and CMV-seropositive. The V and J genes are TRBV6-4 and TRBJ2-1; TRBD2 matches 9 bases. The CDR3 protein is CASSDSASGAANEQFF. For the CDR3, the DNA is TGTGCCAGCAGTGACTCTGCTAGCGGGGCCGCCAATGAGCAGTTCTTC.